The sequence of this TCR beta chain was determined in a study of cytomegalovirus exposure and HLA in healthy donors (dated by TCRdb to 2017 to 2019). Broadly, across the study: In an earlier analysis of roughly 590 of the donors, about 260 Gb of sequence data and 90 million to 120 million unique TCR beta sequences from about 179 million T cells were reported. An early release covering roughly 580 HLA-typed donors comprised 300 to 350 gigabases of sequencing data and tens of millions of unique TCR sequences. Of the roughly 400 genotyped donors, more than 75% were placed in the genetic ancestry cluster associated with self-reported Caucasian donors. The study was designed to test whether signatures of past pathogen exposure could be identified by cataloging public T cell receptors. The study used immunosequencing to profile the T cell repertoires of around 600 subjects and linked those repertoires to cytomegalovirus serostatus. Along with the roughly 700-subject first cohort, a separate validation cohort of over 90 different subjects was used. To predict cytomegalovirus infection status, the study brought together high-throughput TCR immunosequencing, statistical association of individual TCRs with disease status, and machine learning. A later analysis re-analyzed previously published TCR beta repertoires from roughly 600 donors and added high-resolution HLA genotyping to study TCR occurrence patterns. The later analysis used no new phenotypic data to find candidate immune exposures, relying instead on TCR beta sequences and their occurrence across donors. In an earlier analysis of 500 to 650 of the donors, high-throughput TCR beta sequencing was used to judge whether each TCR beta V gene segment behaved as functional or pseudogenic. Alongside the repertoire data, information on donor age, sex, ethnicity and CMV serostatus was compiled. A later genetic analysis used genome-wide SNP genotypes for about 55% of the 666 donors, treating that subset as a discovery cohort. All discovery cohort repertoires had been generated using a single sequencing platform. HLA typing included class I and class II loci at four-digit resolution. The number of typed donors differed by locus: about 620-640 for A, B, C, DRB1 and DQB1; 522 for DQA1; 606 for DPA1; and about 470 for DPB1. A handful of DR-DQ haplotypes were treated as single units for association and clustering because of strong linkage in the cohort. On average, roughly 250,000 unique TCR beta nucleotide sequences were sequenced per donor among more than 350 genotyped donors of the cohort, with roughly a sixth of those sequences being non-productive.

The library was generated by the immunoSEQ multiplex PCR assay. The multiplex PCR relied on a mix of 60 forward primers for TCR Vbeta segments and 13 reverse primers for TCR Jbeta segments. The CDR3 region of rearranged TCR beta genes was amplified from genomic DNA by a multiplex PCR assay. On the Illumina HiSeq System, the amplified TCR beta libraries were sequenced as 87-base-pair reads. Turning to the authors' computational methods: Across the 666 repertoires, a later analysis counted roughly 77 million unique TCR beta chains, approximately 12 million of which were shared by at least two donors. A nearest-neighbor algorithm error-corrected the raw reads and collapsed the reads into unique sequences, merging closely related sequences to remove PCR and sequencing errors. Alignment of CDR3 sequences to IMGT reference sequences was used to assign V, D and J gene segments. Each retained sequence needed at least a six-nucleotide match to both a V gene segment and a J gene segment. A rearrangement was called productive if the CDR3 had no stop codons and remained in frame with V and J, and every other rearrangement was called non-productive. Following IMGT convention, CDR3 was defined as the stretch from the second conserved V-encoded cysteine to the conserved J-encoded phenylalanine. The earlier analysis of 500 to 650 of the donors excluded any sequence lacking an unambiguous match to a single V gene segment. An earlier analysis of 450 to 650 of the donors called V segments functional above 56.7% productive rearrangements and segregating when the between-donor standard deviation exceeded 5%. A statistical classification framework was built for diagnosing cytomegalovirus status from the catalog of TCR beta chain sequences. In a later analysis, V and J genes were assigned by comparing TCR nucleotide sequences against IMGT/GENE-DB human TR gene sequences. Using the TCRdist pipeline, a later analysis assigned CDR3 sequences along with most-parsimonious VDJ recombination scenarios. In a later analysis, every TCR beta chain was defined by the combination of its CDR3 amino acid sequence and its V-gene family, and reads without a unique V-gene family were dropped. In a later analysis, several hundred highly shared, low-generation-probability nucleotide sequences were removed to address suspected cross-contamination and a sequencing artifact. In a later analysis, a clonal expansion index for each public chain was calculated from normalized within-repertoire ranks of inferred template counts. Generation probabilities in a later analysis came from a VDJ recombination model fitted to out-of-frame rearrangements, and those results were checked against IGoR. A later analysis scored TCR-TCR, TCR-HLA and TCR-CMV co-occurrence with hypergeometric tests, applying a repertoire-size bias correction to TCR pairs. In a later analysis, false discovery rates were estimated by permuting HLA or CMV assignments 20 times. In a later analysis, co-occurring TCRs were grouped with DBSCAN, and TCRdist sequence similarity was added when clustering was performed within HLA-allele-positive subsets. Co-occurrence clustering excluded repertoires with fewer than 30,000 or more than 120,000 public chains, plus five with anomalous nucleotide sharing. What TCRdb holds here is the immuneACCESS table cut down to in-frame rearrangements. Part of the clones is not present; checked against another copy, under half of the missing clones reflect an unresolved V gene, and the others are unexplained. V, J and clone size were drawn from that table, and D and trimming were deduced from the DNA. The sample data list roughly 250,000 clones, and roughly 80% of these were observed just once. Jointly, the top ten make up about 0.3% of the sample.

General study outcomes and caveats: In vitro tests confirmed that a few of the cytomegalovirus-associated TCR beta chains recognize cytomegalovirus antigens. A later analysis found that HLA-associated TCR beta chains were more clonally expanded and had lower generation probabilities than equally common non-associated chains. In a later genetic analysis, a missense DCLRE1C variant was associated with V-gene and J-gene trimming of TCR beta chains, and the association was replicated in an independent cohort. The only immune exposure information available for the cohort was CMV serostatus. According to the authors, the approach could potentially be generalized to other disease states and immunological phenotypes. Several of the top co-occurrence clusters appeared to be linked to parvovirus B19, influenza, CMV and Epstein-Barr virus, according to a later analysis. An earlier analysis of approximately 570 of the donors showed that most TCR beta V segments appeared in productive rearrangements either about 87% or about 30% of the time, which broadly matched IMGT annotations. The presence/absence analyses assumed that sequencing depth was roughly uniform across donors, and that assumption may not be true. While some public TCRs were present in many individuals, most TCR sequences turned up only very rarely across donors. The earlier analysis of around 600 of the donors excluded approximately 17 rarely observed V segments, including chromosome 9 orphons, because counts were too low. In a later analysis, TCR association rates were found to vary across HLA loci, with the most associated TCRs seen for DRB1 alleles and the fewest for HLA-C alleles. A further reported finding was that TCR beta sequences accurately predicted the HLA-A and HLA-B alleles for most subjects in the first cohort. Some IMGT-functional V segments, including TRBV6-2 and TRBV6-3, could not be distinguished by the 87-base-pair reads and were therefore excluded. Because some donors lacked HLA typing at each locus, the association tests relied only on the typed subset. Cytomegalovirus status was reported to be diagnosed by the classifier with high specificity and sensitivity in both the original and validation cohorts. Assigning TCR associations to individual alleles was difficult when HLA alleles, especially DR and DQ, strongly co-occurred. The cohort was sequenced for TCR beta chains only, and without alpha or paired-chain data the features that could be detected were limited. Linkage disequilibrium might explain the correlated functional status among segregating V segments, but an unknown experimental factor could not be excluded. In a later genetic analysis, fewer N-insertions in productive TCRs were reported among donors in an Asian-associated ancestry cluster than the approximately 670-donor mean. A cluster of highly shared sequence variants was judged likely to represent a technical artifact of the sequencing pipeline. A total of fewer than 200 TCR beta chains were listed by the study as associated with cytomegalovirus. According to a later analysis, most CMV-associated TCR beta chains appeared to be HLA-restricted, and the HLA associations seemed to be driven largely by CMV exposure. Specific HLA alleles were associated with 18,000 or so TCR beta sequences at a false discovery rate of 0.05 in a later analysis.

From the germline V gene, CDR1 is SGHRS and CDR2 is YFSETQ. V is trimmed back by 3 bases and J by 0 bases, and the junction contains 2 bases that no gene match accounts for. The CDR3 goes from the cysteine to the phenylalanine over 15 residues. Here the CDR3 DNA is all that survives: 45 bases in frame from base 1. Points on this clone: What this receptor recognizes is not known. The input lacks base qualities; no much larger clone sits a single base away. Additional DNA sequences in this sample encode the identical CDR3.

The cohort consisted of hundreds of healthy bone marrow donors. At the time of sampling, all cohort members were nominally healthy, though unrecorded immune exposures were likely present. The donor was CMV seronegative and belonged to the group of over 350 seronegative cohort members. Every donor gave a peripheral blood sample, and the peripheral blood mononuclear cells from that sample were used for TCR beta sequencing. The Qiagen DNeasy Blood Extraction Kit was used to extract genomic DNA from the blood cell samples. The sequence derives from a girl aged 2 to 9 in good health and CMV-seronegative. Recombination joined TRBV5-1 with TRBJ2-2; 7 central bases correspond to TRBD2. The sequenced sample consisted of PBMCs. The CDR3 protein is CASSSGTTNTGELFF. In nucleotides, the sequence is TGCGCCAGCAGCTCCGGGACTACGAACACCGGGGAGCTGTTTTTT.